Below are 19 T cell receptor beta chains sequenced from a single sample in a study of T-cell memory formation after mild COVID-19. TCRdb processed the 5' RACE reads anew with MiXCR; each CDR3 protein has one entry. The sample yields under 250,000 distinct CDR3 sequences, over 9.5% seen once. The sequencing sample was made of PBMCs or a T cell subset sorted from them (not recorded which). Every receptor here comes from a man younger than 30 who had mild COVID-19 (a few samples of this study predate the infection). Cell type and time point are not known.

CDR3 DNA sequence: TGCAGTGCTGTCAGTGCGGCCCATAGCTACAATCAGCCCCAGCATTTT. The encoded protein is CSAVSAAHSYNQPQHF. The J gene is TRBJ1-5, the V gene TRBV20-1; D remains unclear. Trimming pared 5 bases from V and 3 bases from J, leaving 20 bases between. The CDR3 spans 16 residues. Looked up from germline, CDR1 is DFQATT and CDR2 is SNEGSKA (reference sequence).

This clonotype showed up just a few times. The chain is built from TRBV12-3 or TRBV12-4 and TRBJ1-2, with D possibly matching TRBD1 (6 bases). This CDR3 is built from 14 residues. Trimming pared 6 bases from V and 8 bases from J, leaving 19 bases between. The CDR3 DNA sequence: TGTGCCAGCAGCCCCGACAGGCCCACTCGGGGCTACACCTTC. Translating gives CASSPDRPTRGYTF.

V gene TRBV15 combines with J gene TRBJ1-1; TRBD1 aligns across 7 bases. Germline CDR1 reads LNHNV; CDR2 reads YYDKDF (reference sequence). The CDR3 extends over 17 amino acids. The V gene end was trimmed by 1 base and the J gene end by 4 bases; junction bases not matched to a gene: 12. CDR3 nucleotides: TGTGCCACCAGCAGAGGGTCCAGGGCAGGGGGAGGCACTGAAGCTTTCTTT. It encodes CATSRGSRAGGGTEAFF.

This clonotype was recorded at least ten times. The chain links TRBV12-3 or TRBV12-4 to TRBJ2-5; D not certain. V lost 3 bases and J lost 0, with 5 bases in between. The CDR3 consists of 13 residues. CDR3 sequence (DNA): TGTGCCAGCAGTTTCCGGGACCAAGAGACCCAGTACTTC. Translating gives CASSFRDQETQYF.

This clonotype was observed a handful of times. The chain is built from TRBV5-1 and TRBJ1-3; weak D call: TRBD1 (5 bases). The V gene lost 2 bases and the J gene lost 0 bases, with 12 bases spanning the gap. The V gene's germline CDR1 is SGHRS and CDR2 YFSETQ. This CDR3 is built from 16 residues. This CDR3 reads CASSLRGRDSGNTIYF. The CDR3 DNA reads as TGCGCCAGCAGCTTACGGGGCCGCGACTCTGGAAACACCATATATTTT. The whole variable domain, filled in from reference TRBV5-1 and TRBJ1-3, reads KAGVTQTPRYLIKTRGQQVTLSCSPISGHRSVSWYQQTPGQGLQFLFEYFSETQRNKGNFPGRFSGRQFSNSRSEMNVSTLELGDSALYLCASSLRGRDSGNTIYFGEGSWLTVV.

The CDR3 DNA is TGTGCCAGCAGGAAGGGACAGAACTCCTACGAGCAGTACGTC. Amino acid sequence: CASRKGQNSYEQYV. The chain couples TRBV6-5 to TRBJ2-7, with 7 bases that match TRBD1. The CDR3 is made up of 14 amino acids. The germline gives CDR1 MNHEY, CDR2 SVGAGI. V gave up 6 bases and J gave up 0 bases; unmatched junction bases: 5.

V is TRBV20-1 and J is TRBJ2-3; the match to TRBD2 covers 9 bases. This CDR3 has 12 amino acids. Germline V lookup: CDR1 DFQATT, CDR2 SNEGSKA (reference sequence). The V segment lost 5 bases and the J segment 5 bases; nucleotides outside the gene matches: 2. The CDR3 DNA is TGCAGTGCTGCGGGGGGGATAGATACGCAGTATTTT. Residues: CSAAGGIDTQYF.

This sequence joins TRBV12-3 or TRBV12-4 and TRBJ2-5; 9 bases are a match to TRBD2. The ends lost 6 bases at V and 4 bases at J; junction bases unmatched: 6. The CDR3 runs to 14 residues. CDR3 in amino acids: CASSWGLAPETQYF. CDR3 coding DNA: TGTGCCAGCAGCTGGGGACTAGCTCCAGAGACCCAGTACTTC.

This clonotype has a handful of counts. V usage is TRBV5-1 and J usage is TRBJ1-1, with 7 positions matching TRBD1. The CDR3 is 12 residues long. The V gene end was trimmed by 2 bases and the J gene end by 11 bases; junction bases not matched to a gene: 6. CDR1 and CDR2 from the germline V gene are SGHRS and YFSETQ. The CDR3 loop is CASSLGEGAAFF. The CDR3 nucleotides are TGCGCCAGCAGCTTAGGTGAGGGGGCCGCTTTCTTT.

As to this clonotype: This clone may be a read error of a much larger clone one base away. The gene calls are TRBV12-3 or TRBV12-4 and TRBJ1-5, with 7 bases identical to TRBD1. The CDR3 is 15 amino acids. The ends lost 4 bases at V and 4 bases at J; junction bases unmatched: 7. CDR3 coding DNA: TGTGCCAGCAGTTCCTGGACAGGTTTGAATCAGCCCCAGCATTTT. Its translation is CASSSWTGLNQPQHF.

The sample holds a few counts of this clonotype. The rearrangement links TRBV7-2 to TRBJ1-2; D unclear. The CDR3 contains 14 residues. V was cut by 3 bases and J by 4 bases, with 12 bases left in between. From germline, CDR1 is SGHTA and CDR2 FQGNSA. The CDR3 region is CASSFRQASYGYTF. The CDR3 DNA follows: TGTGCCAGCAGCTTTAGGCAGGCAAGCTATGGCTACACCTTC.

The genes are TRBV4-3 and TRBJ2-6, with no clear D. Trimming left V 3 bases short and J 4 bases short, with 4 bases between. The CDR3 is made up of 13 amino acids. Germline V gene lookup returns CDR1 LGHNA and CDR2 YSLEER. CDR3 in amino acids: CASSHRGANVLTF. DNA of the CDR3: TGCGCCAGCAGCCATCGGGGGGCCAACGTCCTGACTTTC.

The rearrangement joins TRBV5-1 to TRBJ1-1; D gene ambiguous. Germline loops: CDR1 SGHRS, CDR2 YFSETQ. The CDR3 consists of 13 residues. V lost 5 bases and J lost 1, with 9 bases in between. CDR3 sequence (DNA): TGCGCCAGCAGTAGTATAGCGAACACTGAAGCTTTCTTT. As protein: CASSSIANTEAFF.

This clonotype was counted between two and nine times. The chain uses TRBV5-1 and TRBJ1-6; TRBD1 matches 7 bases. The CDR3 is 16 residues long. CDR1 is SGHRS, CDR2 YFSETQ, per germline. V was clipped by 4 bases and J by 5 bases; unmatched bases: 9. The CDR3 DNA reads TGCGCCAGCAGCGAGCGGGAACAGGGGAATAATTCACCCCTCCACTTT. It codes for CASSEREQGNNSPLHF.

The chain combines TRBV5-1 with TRBJ1-1, with 10 positions matching TRBD1. The germline gives CDR1 SGHRS, CDR2 YFSETQ. The CDR3 totals 16 residues. The trim removed 5 bases at V and 2 bases at J, leaving 9 bases unmatched. The CDR3 here is CASRGTGEGHNTEAFF. The CDR3 DNA is TGCGCCAGCAGGGGGACAGGGGAAGGTCATAACACTGAAGCTTTCTTT.

This clonotype was counted a few times. This rearrangement joins TRBV20-1 to TRBJ1-4; no reliable D call. Trimming took off 2 bases at V and 2 bases at J, with 9 bases between the two ends. The CDR3 runs to 14 residues. CDR1 and CDR2 from the germline V gene are DFQATT and SNEGSKA (reference sequence). In nucleotides, the CDR3 is TGCAGTGCTAGACCATCGGGCACTAATGAAAAACTGTTTTTT. It specifies CSARPSGTNEKLFF.

The V call is TRBV6-5, the J call TRBJ1-1; D is unclear. Germline V gives CDR1 MNHEY, CDR2 SVGAGI. This CDR3 is built from 16 residues. With 6 bases removed from V and 0 bases from J, the gap between germline ends came to 17 bases. DNA of the CDR3: TGTGCCAGCAGCCGACGTCCGGGGAGACTGAACACTGAAGCTTTCTTT. Amino acid sequence: CASSRRPGRLNTEAFF.

This clonotype was observed at least ten times. The gene calls are TRBV5-1 and TRBJ2-5, with a weak D call TRBD1 (5 bases). Germline loops: CDR1 SGHRS, CDR2 YFSETQ. Trimming cost V 0 bases and J 1 base, with 16 bases left between them. The CDR3 covers 17 residues. In DNA, the CDR3 is TGCGCCAGCAGCTTGGATGCGGCAGGGCTCCTCCAAGAGACCCAGTACTTC. Translation: CASSLDAAGLLQETQYF.

This clonotype came up a few times. The V and J genes are TRBV4-3 and TRBJ1-1; the match to TRBD1 covers 7 bases. Trimming removed 3 bases from V and 1 base from J; junction bases left unmatched: 11. The CDR3 is 17 residues long. Germline V gives CDR1 LGHNA, CDR2 YSLEER. The CDR3 sequence is CASSQYYRGTGNTEAFF. CDR3 DNA: TGCGCCAGCAGCCAGTATTACAGGGGTACAGGGAACACTGAAGCTTTCTTT.